This is a list of T cell receptor beta chains from one sample in a study of shared clonotypes between healthy human individuals. The method was immunoSEQ multiplex PCR; TCRdb's version includes in-frame clones alone and lacks a portion of them. The table lists about 2.1 million clones, 85% to 95% of them singletons. The sequenced material came from naive CD8+ T cells from PBMCs. These receptors originate from a man aged 18 to 30 in good health. Some clones in this sample may be carry-over from other donors' samples. CDR3s include the opening cysteine and the closing phenylalanine or tryptophan. D genes are given only for firm matches. Clone size is stated in some rows and not others, as once, few, many or a class when expanded.

len | abundance | d_gene | j_gene | v_gene | CDR3aa | CDR3nt
14 | NA | TRBD2 | TRBJ2-3 | TRBV7-3 | CASSLLAGADTQYF | TGTGCCAGCAGCTTATTAGCGGGAGCAGATACGCAGTATTTT
18 | NA | TRBD2 | TRBJ2-2 | TRBV14 | CASSRSNVLADNTGELFF | TGTGCCAGCAGCCGAAGTAACGTACTAGCGGATAACACCGGGGAGCTGTTTTTT
11 | NA | NA | TRBJ1-4 | TRBV30 | CAWRGNEKLFF | TGTGCCTGGAGGGGGAATGAAAAACTGTTTTTT
16 | NA | TRBD1 | TRBJ1-5 | TRBV28 | CASSSVGTGYNQPQHF | TGTGCCAGCAGTTCGGTAGGGACAGGGTACAATCAGCCCCAGCATTTT
16 | NA | NA | TRBJ2-5 | TRBV7-9 | CASSSNRQVTQETQYF | TGTGCCAGCAGCTCCAACAGACAAGTTACCCAAGAGACCCAGTACTTC
12 | NA | NA | TRBJ1-3 | TRBV19 | CASSYSGNTIYF | TGTGCCAGTAGTTACTCTGGAAACACCATATATTTT
16 | NA | TRBD2 | TRBJ2-2 | TRBV7-6 | CASSRARTRDTGELFF | TGTGCCAGCAGCCGGGCACGGACTAGGGACACCGGGGAGCTGTTTTTT
19 | NA | TRBD2 | TRBJ2-2 | TRBV12-5 | CASGLWPFTSGSLTGELFF | TGTGCTAGTGGTTTGTGGCCTTTTACTAGCGGGAGTTTAACCGGGGAGCTGTTTTTT
17 | NA | TRBD2 | TRBJ2-1 | TRBV18 | CASSLALWEGLYNEQFF | TGTGCCAGCTCACTCGCTCTGTGGGAGGGCCTCTACAATGAGCAGTTCTTC
16 | NA | NA | TRBJ1-1 | TRBV21-1 | CASSKAGSPPNTEAFF | TGTGCCAGCAGCAAAGCCGGATCACCCCCGAACACTGAAGCTTTCTTT
16 | NA | TRBD1 | TRBJ2-1 | TRBV7-6 | CASSPFVQGSSNEQFF | TGTGCCAGCAGCCCCTTCGTACAGGGGTCCTCCAATGAGCAGTTCTTC
14 | NA | TRBD2 | TRBJ2-7 | TRBV7-3 | CASSVAGGSYEQYF | TGTGCCAGCAGCGTCGCGGGAGGTAGCTACGAGCAGTACTTC
15 | NA | NA | TRBJ2-7 | TRBV10-3 | CAISESGMLSYEQYF | TGTGCCATCAGTGAGTCAGGGATGCTGTCCTACGAGCAGTACTTC
16 | NA | NA | TRBJ2-1 | TRBV7-2 | CASSSRRPPKDNEQFF | TGTGCCAGCAGCTCCCGACGGCCCCCGAAGGACAATGAGCAGTTCTTC
18 | NA | TRBD2 | TRBJ2-1 | TRBV5-6 | CASSHKREGQWGYNEQFF | TGTGCCAGCAGCCACAAGCGGGAGGGCCAATGGGGCTACAATGAGCAGTTCTTC
13 | NA | TRBD1 | TRBJ1-1 | TRBV27 | CASSGTGGAQAFF | TGTGCCAGCAGTGGGACAGGGGGCGCCCAAGCTTTCTTT
15 | once | NA | TRBJ2-5 | TRBV15 | CATSSPLGVRETQYF | TGTGCCACCAGCAGTCCCCTGGGAGTGAGGGAGACCCAGTACTTC
16 | once | TRBD2 | TRBJ2-3 | TRBV9 | CASSDYSGTSTDTQYF | TGTGCCAGCAGCGATTATAGCGGGACTAGCACAGATACGCAGTATTTT
14 | NA | NA | TRBJ2-1 | TRBV12-5 | CASTPGTPNNEQFF | TGTGCTAGTACACCGGGGACACCAAACAATGAGCAGTTCTTC
13 | few | TRBD1 | TRBJ2-7 | TRBV5-1 | CASSKDRGYEQYF | TGCGCCAGCAGCAAGGACAGGGGTTACGAGCAGTACTTC
14 | NA | NA | TRBJ1-5 | TRBV5-5 | CASSDIRENQPQHF | TGTGCCAGCAGCGACATCAGGGAGAATCAGCCCCAGCATTTT